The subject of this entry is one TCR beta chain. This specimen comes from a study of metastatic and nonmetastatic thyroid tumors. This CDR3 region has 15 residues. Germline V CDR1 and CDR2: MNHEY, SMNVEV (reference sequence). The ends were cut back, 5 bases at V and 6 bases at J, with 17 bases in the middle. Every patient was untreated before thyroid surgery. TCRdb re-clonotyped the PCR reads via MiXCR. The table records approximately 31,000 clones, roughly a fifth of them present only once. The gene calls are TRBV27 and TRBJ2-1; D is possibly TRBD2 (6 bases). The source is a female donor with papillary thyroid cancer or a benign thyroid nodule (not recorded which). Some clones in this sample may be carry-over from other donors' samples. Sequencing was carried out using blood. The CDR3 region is CASSAPSEKSNEQFF. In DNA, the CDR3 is TGTGCCAGCAGTGCGCCTAGCGAGAAGAGCAATGAGCAGTTCTTC.